This passage covers 17 T cell receptor beta chains from one sample sequenced in a study of shared clonotypes between healthy human individuals (dated by TCRdb to 2018 to 2021). Libraries were prepared through the immunoSEQ multiplex PCR assay. TCRdb re-hosts the immuneACCESS table, in-frame sequences only. Its copies lack some clones; in the studies checked, an unresolved V gene accounts for under half of them, and the cause for the rest is not known. For this sample there are around 610,000 clones; about 96% appear just once. Jointly, the top ten make up less than 0.12% of the sample. CD8 naive samples consisted of CD45RO-negative cells that were positively selected for CCR7, yielding a CD45RA+CCR7+ population without TemRA cells. Source material: naive CD8+ T cells sorted from blood. In light of the paper, this sample's cell subset or site label describes: CD45RA+CCR7+. The receptors derive from a woman under 40 in good health.

The chain carries TRBV5-6 and TRBJ2-7; D possibly corresponds to TRBD2 (5 bases). The germline V gene has CDR1 SGHDT and CDR2 YYEEEE. The CDR3 spans 13 residues. V was trimmed by 1 base and J by 4 bases, leaving 9 bases between them. This chain's CDR3 is CASSLYRGYEQYF. CDR3 coding DNA: TGTGCCAGCAGCTTGTATAGAGGGTACGAGCAGTACTTC.

The rearrangement uses TRBV4-1 and TRBJ2-1, with 10 bases identical to TRBD2. J gave up 5 bases and V 3 bases, and 7 bases lay outside the gene matches. The CDR3 is 16 amino acids. Germline loops: CDR1 MGHRA, CDR2 YSYEKL. CDR3 bases: TGCGCCAGCAGCCATACCGGGACTAGCGTCAACAATGAGCAGTTCTTC. It encodes CASSHTGTSVNNEQFF.

The chain has TRBV4-1 and TRBJ1-5, with a weak D call TRBD1 (5 bases). This CDR3 is 16 amino acids long. From germline, CDR1 is MGHRA and CDR2 YSYEKL. V gave up 3 bases and J gave up 8 bases, with 20 bases separating them. Here the CDR3 reads CASSQAPGRSREPQHF. For the CDR3, the DNA is TGCGCCAGCAGCCAGGCGCCGGGACGTTCAAGGGAGCCCCAGCATTTT.

The CDR3 sequence is CASSLLEVGDYEQYF. The CDR3 DNA reads TGTGCCAGCAGCTTATTGGAGGTTGGTGACTACGAGCAGTACTTC. The chain recombines TRBV7-8 with TRBJ2-7; possible D gene TRBD2, 5 bases. Deletions cut 2 bases from V and 3 bases from J, with 14 bases between. The CDR3 has 15 residues. Germline V gene sequence: CDR1 SGHVS, CDR2 FQNEAQ.

The chain joins TRBV7-9 to TRBJ2-7; D not certain. In germline, CDR1 is SEHNR, CDR2 FQNEAQ (reference sequence). The CDR3 has 13 residues. V was trimmed by 4 bases and J by 5 bases, leaving 12 bases between them. The CDR3 DNA follows: TGTGCCAGCAGCTCCCCCGGTACCGACGAGCAGTACTTC. This gives the protein CASSSPGTDEQYF. The full variable domain, rest sourced from reference TRBV7-9 and TRBJ2-7, is DTGVSQNPRHKITKRGQNVTFRCDPISEHNRLYWYRQTLGQGPEFLTYFQNEAQLEKSRLLSDRFSAERPKGSFSTLEIQRTEQGDSAMYLCASSSPGTDEQYFGPGTRLTVT.

The V gene is TRBV13, the J gene TRBJ1-1; D not certain. Trimming removed 4 bases from V and 6 bases from J, with 12 bases in between. The CDR3 contains 13 residues. Per the germline V gene, CDR1 is PRHDT and CDR2 is FYEKMQ (reference sequence). CDR3: CASSSQESSEAFF. The CDR3 DNA follows: TGTGCCAGCAGCTCCCAAGAGAGTTCTGAAGCTTTCTTT.

The chain employs TRBV19 and TRBJ1-2, with D possibly being TRBD1 (6 bases). CDR1 is LNHDA and CDR2 is SQIVND in the germline V gene (reference sequence). The CDR3 has 16 residues. V shed 5 bases and J shed 0 bases, with 16 bases lying between them. The CDR3 region has the DNA TGTGCCAGTAGTGAATACAGGGAAGAAGCTAACTATGGCTACACCTTC. It yields the protein CASSEYREEANYGYTF.

The chain links TRBV27 to TRBJ1-1; 8 nucleotides match TRBD1. The CDR3 sequence is 14 residues long. The ends lost 0 bases at V and 5 bases at J; junction bases unmatched: 2. In germline, CDR1 is MNHEY, CDR2 SMNVEV (reference sequence). The CDR3 loop reads CASSLSHRGTEAFF. For the CDR3, the DNA is TGTGCCAGCAGTTTATCTCACAGGGGGACTGAAGCTTTCTTT.

V is TRBV7-2 and J is TRBJ2-1; D might be TRBD2 (5 bases). V was trimmed by 1 base and J by 2 bases, leaving 15 bases between them. This CDR3 spans 17 amino acids. Germline CDR1 SGHTA, CDR2 FQGNSA. In DNA form, the CDR3 reads TGTGCCAGCAGCTTAGTGGTCCTAGCAGAGGCCTACAATGAGCAGTTCTTC. This sequence encodes CASSLVVLAEAYNEQFF.

Concerning this clone: Additional DNA sequences in this sample encode the identical CDR3. CDR3 protein: CASSLAGQGYEQYF. The DNA for the CDR3 is TGTGCCAGCAGCTTAGCTGGACAGGGTTACGAGCAGTACTTC. The chain carries TRBV7-9 and TRBJ2-7, with TRBD1 matching over 8 bases. CDR1 is SEHNR and CDR2 is FQNEAQ in the germline V gene (reference sequence). The CDR3 runs to 14 residues. The V gene end was trimmed by 0 bases and the J gene end by 4 bases; junction bases not matched to a gene: 2.

The rearrangement joins TRBV7-7 to TRBJ2-7; 8 bases fit TRBD2. CDR1 and CDR2 from the germline V gene are SSHAT and FNYEAQ (reference sequence). The CDR3 has 15 amino acids. V gave up 1 base and J gave up 2 bases; unmatched junction bases: 4. The CDR3 reads CASSLELAVTYEQYF. The CDR3 DNA reads TGTGCCAGCAGCTTAGAACTAGCGGTAACCTACGAGCAGTACTTC.

This rearrangement joins TRBV5-6 to TRBJ2-7; 8 bases align to TRBD1. CDR1 is SGHDT and CDR2 is YYEEEE in the germline V gene. CDR3 length: 12 residues. With V trimmed by 3 bases and J by 12 bases, 8 bases remained unmatched. The CDR3 loop is CASSYNGQGRYF. CDR3 sequence (DNA): TGTGCCAGCAGCTATAATGGACAGGGAAGGTACTTC.

This rearrangement joins TRBV19 to TRBJ2-1; 12 bases are a match to TRBD2. CDR1 is LNHDA, CDR2 SQIVND, per germline (reference sequence). The CDR3 covers 18 residues. V shed 3 bases, J shed 3 bases, and the junction held 9 bases outside the gene matches. The DNA for the CDR3 is TGTGCCAGTAGTATCTGGCTAGCGGGAGGGGGTATCTACAATGAGCAGTTCTTC. The encoded protein is CASSIWLAGGGIYNEQFF.

On this clone itself: This CDR3 is also generated by other DNA sequences in the sample. The J gene is TRBJ2-7, the V gene TRBV6-1; tentatively, D is TRBD2 (6 bases). Per germline, CDR1 MNHNS and CDR2 SASEGT. The ends were cut back, 3 bases at V and 1 base at J, with 7 bases in the middle. The CDR3 consists of 13 residues. Here the CDR3 DNA reads TGTGCCAGCAGTGAGGGGGGATCCTACGAGCAGTACTTC. It specifies CASSEGGSYEQYF.

The CDR3: CASIDPGRDEQYF. For the CDR3, the DNA is TGTGCCAGCATCGATCCAGGTCGGGACGAGCAGTACTTC. The chain couples TRBV27 to TRBJ2-7; D is unclear. Germline V gene data show CDR1 as MNHEY and CDR2 as SMNVEV (reference sequence). The V and J ends lost 7 bases and 5 bases respectively, with 15 bases between them. The CDR3 contains 13 residues.

The J gene is TRBJ1-2, the V gene TRBV30; D is uncertain. Germline V gene lookup returns CDR1 GTSNPN and CDR2 SVGIG (reference sequence). The CDR3 is 16 amino acids. The V and J ends lost 3 bases and 0 bases respectively, with 17 bases between them. The chain's CDR3 is CAWRGEVLYANYGYTF. In DNA, the CDR3 is TGTGCCTGGAGGGGTGAAGTTCTGTACGCTAACTATGGCTACACCTTC.

Notes on this clone: The sample has other DNA sequences that encode this CDR3 too. V usage is TRBV27 and J usage is TRBJ1-2, with D unclear. Germline values: CDR1 MNHEY, CDR2 SMNVEV (reference sequence). The V and J ends lost 6 bases and 4 bases respectively, with 6 bases between them. The CDR3 is made up of 11 amino acids. The CDR3 sequence: CASSQGYGYTF. As DNA, the CDR3 is TGTGCCAGCAGCCAAGGCTATGGCTACACCTTC.